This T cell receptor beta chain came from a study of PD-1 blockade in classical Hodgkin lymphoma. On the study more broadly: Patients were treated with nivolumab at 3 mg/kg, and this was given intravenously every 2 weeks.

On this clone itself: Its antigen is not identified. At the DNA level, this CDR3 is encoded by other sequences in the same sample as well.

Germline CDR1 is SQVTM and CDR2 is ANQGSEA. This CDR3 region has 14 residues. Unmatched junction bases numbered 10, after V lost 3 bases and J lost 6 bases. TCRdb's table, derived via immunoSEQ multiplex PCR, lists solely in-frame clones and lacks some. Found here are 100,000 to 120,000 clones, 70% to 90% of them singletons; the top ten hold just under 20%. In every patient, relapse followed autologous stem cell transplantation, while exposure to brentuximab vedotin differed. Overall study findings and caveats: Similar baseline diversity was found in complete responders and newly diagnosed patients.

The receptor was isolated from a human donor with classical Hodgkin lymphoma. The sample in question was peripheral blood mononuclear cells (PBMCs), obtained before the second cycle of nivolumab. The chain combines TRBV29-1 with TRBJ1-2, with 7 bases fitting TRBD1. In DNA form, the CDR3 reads TGCAGCGTTGAGCCGAACAGGGGATCAGATGGCTACACCTTC. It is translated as CSVEPNRGSDGYTF.